This TCR beta chain is drawn from a study of spatial heterogeneity in lung cancer. General study findings and limits: Counts that tracked tumor mutation counts were those of expanded intratumoral alpha and beta TCRs.

By share of the sample, this clonotype is medium-sized. Antigen: not known. Using its own MiXCR run on the 5' RACE reads, TCRdb lists one record per CDR3 protein. The sample shows a few thousand distinct CDR3 sequences, around 15% of them seen only once. The V gene lost 2 bases and the J gene lost 7 bases, with 18 bases spanning the gap. The CDR3 loop spans 16 amino acids. Germline assignment: CDR1 MNHNS and CDR2 SASEGT. The time point: sample taken at primary tumor resection. Tumor, nontumor lung or frozen PBMC supplied whole RNA, sequenced without sorting. The sequences come from lung tumor tissue, collected at surgery. The sequence came from a female donor with early-stage non-small cell lung cancer. The chain joins TRBV6-1 to TRBJ1-5; D not certain. The CDR3: CASSETHGSGNQPQHF. CDR3 bases: TGTGCCAGCAGTGAAACCCACGGGTCGGGGAACCAGCCCCAGCATTTT.